These 32 T cell receptor beta chains originate from one sample sequenced in a study of radiotherapy plus CTLA-4 blockade in lung cancer. Profiling relied on immunoSEQ multiplex PCR, and the TCRdb table lists in-frame clones only, not all of them. Of roughly 98,000 clones listed, about four fifths are singletons. The sequencing used peripheral blood, collected from a patient treated with radiotherapy plus ipilimumab. The receptors stem from a human donor with non-small cell lung cancer that progressed on radiotherapy plus ipilimumab.

The chain carries TRBV20-1 and TRBJ2-1; no firm D call. The CDR3 spans 10 residues. CDR1 is DFQATT and CDR2 is SNEGSKA in the germline V gene (reference sequence). V dropped 4 bases and J dropped 12 bases, with 10 bases sitting between them. The CDR3 DNA follows: TGCAGTGCTAACTCGGATAGGCAGTTCTTC. Its translation: CSANSDRQFF.

This clone came up a few times. The chain joins TRBV5-8 to TRBJ1-1; maybe TRBD1 (5 bases). V lost 0 bases and J 1 base, leaving 10 bases between the germline ends. CDR1 is SGHTS, CDR2 YDEGEE, per germline. CDR3 size: 15 residues. This CDR3 reads CASSLGGAGNTEAFF. In DNA form, the CDR3 reads TGTGCCAGCAGCTTGGGAGGGGCAGGGAACACTGAAGCTTTCTTT. Full variable domain (remainder filled in from reference TRBV5-8 and TRBJ1-1): EAGVTQSPTHLIKTRGQQATLRCSPISGHTSVYWYQQALGLGLQFLLWYDEGEERNRGNFPPRFSGRQFPNYSSELNVNALELEDSALYLCASSLGGAGNTEAFFGQGTRLTVV.

The chain joins TRBV6-5 to TRBJ1-1; D call uncertain. Germline assignment: CDR1 MNHEY and CDR2 SVGAGI. The V and J ends lost 7 bases and 1 base respectively, with 10 bases between them. CDR3 length: 13 amino acids. The CDR3 DNA sequence: TGTGCCAGCACCCGCACCCAGAACACTGAAGCTTTCTTT. It specifies CASTRTQNTEAFF.

V is TRBV28 and J is TRBJ2-5; D call uncertain. The ends were cut back, 6 bases at V and 5 bases at J, with 7 bases in the middle. From germline, CDR1 is MDHEN and CDR2 SYDVKM. This CDR3 spans 11 amino acids. CDR3 region: CASSHAETQYF. The CDR3 DNA is TGTGCCAGCAGCCACGCGGAGACCCAGTACTTC.

This clone was counted once. The rearrangement links TRBV15 to TRBJ2-7, with D uncertain. This CDR3 is 15 amino acids long. Trimming left V 1 base short and J 0 bases short, with 10 bases between. CDR1 and CDR2 from the germline V gene are LNHNV and YYDKDF (reference sequence). The CDR3 sequence: CATSRAFGFSYEQYF. The CDR3 bases are TGTGCCACCAGCAGAGCGTTTGGATTCTCCTACGAGCAGTACTTC.

The chain carries TRBV6-5 and TRBJ1-2; D gene ambiguous. The length of the CDR3 is 15 residues. Trimming pared 6 bases from V and 4 bases from J, leaving 18 bases between. CDR1 and CDR2 from the germline V gene are MNHEY and SVGAGI. The CDR3 reads CASRPYTAKSYGYTF. CDR3 sequence (DNA): TGTGCCAGCAGGCCTTATACGGCCAAAAGCTATGGCTACACCTTC.

The chain combines TRBV4-3 with TRBJ1-5; D is uncertain. Trimming removed 7 bases at V and 0 bases at J, with 13 bases between. Germline values: CDR1 LGHNA, CDR2 YSLEER. The CDR3 contains 15 residues. CDR3 region: CASNPDWYSNQPQHF. In DNA form, the CDR3 reads TGCGCCAGCAACCCGGACTGGTATAGCAATCAGCCCCAGCATTTT.

This chain connects TRBV18 to TRBJ2-3; 9 bases agree with TRBD2. V dropped 3 bases and J dropped 0; count of bases not matched to a gene: 4. There are 16 residues in the CDR3. CDR1 and CDR2 from the germline V gene are KGHSH and LQKENI. This CDR3 is CASSPVAGVSTDTQYF. CDR3 nucleotides: TGTGCCAGCTCACCTGTAGCGGGAGTTAGCACAGATACGCAGTATTTT. Drawing the rest from reference TRBV18 and TRBJ2-3, the complete variable domain is NAGVMQNPRHLVRRRGQEARLRCSPMKGHSHVYWYRQLPEEGLKFMVYLQKENIIDESGMPKERFSAEFPKEGPSILRIQQVVRGDSAAYFCASSPVAGVSTDTQYFGPGTRLTVL.

The genes are TRBV29-1 and TRBJ1-2, with TRBD1 as a possible D gene (6 bases). Trimming cost V 7 bases and J 4 bases, with 16 bases left between them. The V gene's germline CDR1 is SQVTM and CDR2 ANQGSEA. The CDR3 has 13 residues. The CDR3 DNA is TGCAGCGCACTAGGGGGGGCAGTCTATGGCTACACCTTC. It codes for CSALGGAVYGYTF.

The rearrangement joins TRBV4-1 to TRBJ2-1, with 12 bases that match TRBD2. V was pared by 1 base and J by 8 bases, with 6 bases of the junction left unmatched. There are 16 residues in the CDR3. Per germline, CDR1 MGHRA and CDR2 YSYEKL. CDR3 coding DNA: TGCGCCAGCAGCCAAGTTCCGCTAGCGGGAGGGGATGAGCAGTTCTTC. It codes for CASSQVPLAGGDEQFF.

The CDR3 region is CSAAGLTGYTF. The CDR3 coding sequence is TGCAGTGCTGCGGGCCTCACAGGCTACACCTTC. V gene TRBV20-1 combines with J gene TRBJ1-2; D is undetermined. This CDR3 has 11 amino acids. V gave up 5 bases and J gave up 8 bases, with 12 bases separating them. Germline CDR1 DFQATT, CDR2 SNEGSKA (reference sequence).

This clone was observed a single time. Other nucleotide sequences from this sample produce the same CDR3. CDR3 amino acids: CASSPNQETQYF. CDR3 nucleotides: TGTGCCAGCTCACCCAATCAAGAGACCCAGTACTTC. The chain joins TRBV18 to TRBJ2-5; the D is unclear. V lost 3 bases and J lost 2, with 4 bases in between. Germline V CDR1 and CDR2: KGHSH, LQKENI. The CDR3 consists of 12 residues. The full variable domain, with the rest looked up from reference TRBV18 and TRBJ2-5, is NAGVMQNPRHLVRRRGQEARLRCSPMKGHSHVYWYRQLPEEGLKFMVYLQKENIIDESGMPKERFSAEFPKEGPSILRIQQVVRGDSAAYFCASSPNQETQYFGPGTRLLVL.

The chain has TRBV9 and TRBJ2-5; maybe TRBD2 (6 bases). Per germline, CDR1 SGDLS and CDR2 YYNGEE. The CDR3 extends over 15 amino acids. Trimming removed 3 bases at V and 5 bases at J, with 17 bases between. The DNA of the CDR3 is TGTGCCAGCAGCGCCCTGGACTACAAGAGGGAGACCCAGTACTTC. Its protein product is CASSALDYKRETQYF.

The chain joins TRBV28 to TRBJ1-5; D remains unclear. This CDR3 has 12 amino acids. Germline V gene data show CDR1 as MDHEN and CDR2 as SYDVKM. Between the trimmed V and J ends, which lost 6 bases and 2 bases, there was a span of 5 bases. CDR3 region: CASRRGNQPQHF. For the CDR3, the DNA is TGTGCCAGCAGAAGGGGCAATCAGCCCCAGCATTTT.

This clone was seen just once. The chain recombines TRBV10-3 with TRBJ1-1, with no clear D. The germline V and J ends were trimmed by 3 bases and 5 bases, with 10 bases remaining between them. This CDR3 has 13 amino acids. Germline loops: CDR1 ENHRY, CDR2 SYGVKD. The CDR3 sequence is CAISEEIRTEAFF. The CDR3, as DNA: TGTGCCATCAGTGAAGAGATTAGGACTGAAGCTTTCTTT.

V and J are TRBV6-5 and TRBJ1-1, with 8 bases matching TRBD1. The CDR3 consists of 12 residues. Looked up from germline, CDR1 is MNHEY and CDR2 is SVGAGI. V gave up 4 bases and J gave up 11 bases; unmatched junction bases: 6. For the CDR3, the DNA is TGTGCCAGCAGTTTTCTACAGGGGGTGGCTTTCTTT. Translating it yields CASSFLQGVAFF.

The chain has TRBV7-2 and TRBJ1-1, with 9 positions matching TRBD1. This CDR3 has 15 amino acids. Germline V gene sequence: CDR1 SGHTA, CDR2 FQGNSA. V shed 3 bases, J shed 4 bases, and the junction held 6 bases outside the gene matches. This CDR3 is CASSLDRGGGTEAFF. For the CDR3, the DNA is TGTGCCAGCAGCTTGGACAGGGGAGGAGGCACTGAAGCTTTCTTT.

This clone showed up just once. The chain is built from TRBV7-8 and TRBJ2-1, with 10 bases identical to TRBD2. Looked up from germline, CDR1 is SGHVS and CDR2 is FQNEAQ. The CDR3 is 15 amino acids. The V and J ends lost 2 bases and 7 bases, in that order; junction bases with no gene match: 5. The CDR3 sequence is CASSLRELAGNEQFF. The CDR3 coding sequence is TGTGCCAGCAGCTTACGGGAACTAGCGGGAAATGAGCAGTTCTTC.

The rearrangement uses TRBV7-2 and TRBJ1-6; 9 bases agree with TRBD1. Trimming cost V 1 base and J 9 bases; bases outside gene matches: 4. CDR1 is SGHTA and CDR2 is FQGNSA in the germline V gene. There are 15 residues in the CDR3. The CDR3 reads CASSLGGQGTSPLHF. In DNA, the CDR3 is TGTGCCAGCAGCTTAGGGGGACAGGGAACTTCACCCCTCCACTTT. The full variable domain, in which reference TRBV7-2 and TRBJ1-6 provide the parts outside the CDR3, is GAGVSQSPSNKVTEKGKDVELRCDPISGHTALYWYRQSLGQGLEFLIYFQGNSAPDKSGLPSDRFSAERTGGSVSTLTIQRTQQEDSAVYLCASSLGGQGTSPLHFGNGTRLTVT.

The chain links TRBV9 to TRBJ2-1; 7 nucleotides align to TRBD2. Germline-derived CDR1 and CDR2 are SGDLS and YYNGEE. V lost 0 bases, J lost 8 bases, and 11 bases stayed unmatched. The CDR3 covers 16 residues. The CDR3 DNA reads TGTGCCAGCAGCGTAGGGGGCGTGGGAGGGATGCATGAGCAGTTCTTC. Translated: CASSVGGVGGMHEQFF.

V is TRBV7-9 and J is TRBJ1-4, with 7 bases matching TRBD1. The CDR3 runs to 15 residues. With V trimmed by 5 bases and J by 7 bases, 10 bases remained unmatched. The germline V gene has CDR1 SEHNR and CDR2 FQNEAQ (reference sequence). The CDR3 loop is CASSAKTGFGEKLFF. Here the CDR3 DNA reads TGTGCCAGCAGCGCAAAGACAGGGTTTGGTGAAAAACTGTTTTTT.

This clone was detected a few times. The rearrangement links TRBV5-6 to TRBJ2-7; a possible D gene is TRBD1 (7 bases). This CDR3 comprises 15 residues. Germline CDR1 reads SGHDT; CDR2 reads YYEEEE. Deletions cut 4 bases from V and 3 bases from J, with 17 bases between. The CDR3 is CASSRRGRIYYEQYF. The DNA for the CDR3 is TGTGCCAGCAGCCGCAGGGGGAGGATTTACTACGAGCAGTACTTC.

This chain uses TRBV7-2 with TRBJ2-7; 7 bases line up with TRBD2. There are 15 residues in the CDR3. V was clipped by 6 bases and J by 0 bases; unmatched bases: 8. In germline, CDR1 is SGHTA, CDR2 FQGNSA. In nucleotides, the CDR3 is TGTGCCAGCAGGCCCGAGGGACTAAACTCCTACGAGCAGTACTTC. Its protein product is CASRPEGLNSYEQYF.

The chain's CDR3 is CTSSQKPGQSYEQYF. The CDR3, as DNA: TGCACCAGCAGCCAAAAACCGGGACAGTCCTACGAGCAGTACTTC. This chain links TRBV1 with TRBJ2-7; the D call of TRBD1 is as the table states it, not checked on the DNA. TRBV1 is a pseudogene. The CDR3 sequence is 15 residues long.

This chain joins TRBV10-3 and TRBJ1-1; D not resolved. This CDR3 spans 13 amino acids. V was shortened by 4 bases and J by 1 base, with 7 bases between the two germline ends. CDR1 ENHRY and CDR2 SYGVKD come from the germline V gene. DNA of the CDR3: TGTGCCATCAGTGTGAAGGGGAACACTGAAGCTTTCTTT. It translates to CAISVKGNTEAFF.

The V call is TRBV6-5, the J call TRBJ1-3; 9 bases agree with TRBD1. Germline V gives CDR1 MNHEY, CDR2 SVGAGI. The CDR3 is made up of 15 amino acids. V shed 6 bases, J shed 3 bases, and the junction held 6 bases outside the gene matches. Here the CDR3 DNA reads TGTGCCAGCAGCCGGGGACAGGGTCTTGGAAACACCATATATTTT. Its translation: CASSRGQGLGNTIYF.

The chain employs TRBV2 and TRBJ2-7; TRBD2 matches at 7 bases. The CDR3 extends over 14 amino acids. J was trimmed by 1 base and V by 3 bases; bases with no gene match: 3. The germline V gene has CDR1 SNHLY and CDR2 FYNNEI. The CDR3, as DNA: TGTGCCAGCAGTGACCCGGGACTATCCTACGAGCAGTACTTC. Translated, it gives CASSDPGLSYEQYF.

By frequency in the sample, this clone is medium-sized. The V gene is TRBV7-9, the J gene TRBJ1-4; unclear D gene. CDR1 is SEHNR, CDR2 FQNEAQ, per germline (reference sequence). Trimming shortened V by 0 bases and J by 0 bases, and 2 bases separated the two germline ends. The CDR3 length is 14 residues. CDR3 in amino acids: CASSLAATNEKLFF. CDR3 in DNA: TGTGCCAGCAGCTTAGCTGCAACTAATGAAAAACTGTTTTTT.

The gene calls are TRBV4-1 and TRBJ2-7; 7 nucleotides match TRBD1. CDR1 and CDR2 (germline): MGHRA, YSYEKL. J lost 4 bases, V lost 4 bases, and 7 bases had no gene match. The CDR3 is 14 residues long. This CDR3 is CASSRRTGGYEQYF. The CDR3 nucleotides read TGCGCCAGCAGCCGACGGACAGGTGGGTACGAGCAGTACTTC.

The chain combines TRBV5-1 with TRBJ1-1, with a weak D call TRBD1 (6 bases). The CDR3 is made up of 16 amino acids. The germline CDR1 and CDR2 sequences are SGHRS and YFSETQ. Trimming left V 4 bases short and J 1 base short, with 17 bases between. This chain's CDR3 is CASSRTGQGGNTEAFF. CDR3 DNA sequence: TGCGCCAGCAGCCGTACCGGCCAAGGGGGGAACACTGAAGCTTTCTTT.

This clone was counted only a few times. The chain recombines TRBV19 with TRBJ1-3; no firm D call. Germline values: CDR1 LNHDA, CDR2 SQIVND (reference sequence). The CDR3 contains 14 residues. V was shortened by 4 bases and J by 0 bases, with 7 bases between the two germline ends. CDR3 loop: CASSTTDSGNTIYF. The CDR3 DNA sequence: TGTGCCAGTAGTACTACGGACTCTGGAAACACCATATATTTT.

This sequence joins TRBV28 and TRBJ2-2; D perhaps matches TRBD2 (5 bases). The germline V and J ends were trimmed by 6 bases and 4 bases, with 15 bases remaining between them. This CDR3 has 15 residues. The germline V gene has CDR1 MDHEN and CDR2 SYDVKM. The CDR3, as DNA: TGTGCCAGCAGAACTACGGCGGGCACCACCGGGGAGCTGTTTTTT. This translates into CASRTTAGTTGELFF.